The rows below give T cell receptor beta chains drawn from one sample of a study of regulatory T cells in long-lasting Graves disease. TCRdb reanalysed the multiplex PCR reads using MiXCR and keeps one entry per CDR3 protein. The sample gives around 450,000 distinct CDR3 sequences, 20% to 25% of which show up once; roughly 7% is in the top ten. The sequenced sample was peripheral blood mononuclear cells (PBMCs), obtained when the disease was refractory, from a patient treated with antithyroid drugs. Receptors originate from a female donor with Graves disease. The CDR3 runs from the conserved cysteine through the conserved F or W. D genes are given only for firm matches. A row's size may be missing; if present it is once, few, many or a size class.

>.|TRBV20-1|TRBJ1-2|TRBD1
CSASPTGKEWNGYTF
TGCAGTGCTTCCCCGACAGGGAAGGAGTGGAATGGCTACACCTTC
>.|TRBV29-1|TRBJ1-1|.
CSVEDVGRANTEAFF
TGCAGCGTTGAAGATGTTGGCAGGGCGAACACTGAAGCTTTCTTT
>few|TRBV20-1|TRBJ2-7|TRBD1
CSAIDPTGGPYEQYF
TGCAGTGCTATAGATCCCACAGGGGGCCCTTACGAGCAGTACTTC
>few|TRBV6-1|TRBJ1-2|TRBD1
CASRGTGGPQYYGYTF
TGTGCCAGCAGGGGGACAGGGGGACCCCAATATTATGGCTACACCTTC
>.|TRBV19|TRBJ1-1|TRBD1
CASQDRGYVNTEAFF
TGTGCCAGCCAGGACAGGGGATATGTGAACACTGAAGCTTTCTTT
>few|TRBV5-6|TRBJ1-1|.
CASSYLENTEAFF
TGTGCCAGCAGCTACTTGGAGAACACTGAAGCTTTCTTT
>many|TRBV12-3/TRBV12-4|TRBJ1-4|TRBD1
CASSNLQGSNEKLFF
TGTGCCAGCAGTAATTTACAGGGGAGTAATGAAAAACTGTTTTTT
>few|TRBV12-3/TRBV12-4|TRBJ2-2|.
CASSFRGSGGELFF
TGTGCCAGCAGTTTTCGGGGTTCGGGCGGGGAGCTGTTTTTT
>many|TRBV2|TRBJ2-7|.
CASKGGGRRSSYEQYF
TGTGCCAGCAAGGGCGGGGGCCGCAGAAGCTCCTACGAGCAGTACTTC
>.|TRBV5-6|TRBJ1-3|.
CASSLLVETTGNTIYF
TGTGCCAGCAGCTTGTTGGTGGAGACTACGGGAAACACCATATATTTT
>many|TRBV20-1|TRBJ2-7|TRBD2
CSAVAGETYEQYF
TGCAGTGCAGTAGCGGGTGAAACCTACGAGCAGTACTTC
>few|TRBV28|TRBJ1-3|.
CASSLLPGGSGNTIYF
TGTGCCAGCAGTCTACTTCCCGGAGGCTCTGGAAACACCATATATTTT
>many|TRBV28|TRBJ1-4|.
CASSPGLSNEKLFF
TGTGCCAGCAGTCCGGGACTTAGCAATGAAAAACTGTTTTTT
>many|TRBV12-5|TRBJ1-5|.
CASGSQFNQPQHF
TGTGCTAGTGGTTCGCAATTCAATCAGCCCCAGCATTTT
>.|TRBV5-4|TRBJ2-7|.
CASSLVAGSVKGSYEQYF
TGTGCCAGCAGCTTGGTCGCGGGGTCAGTCAAGGGCTCCTACGAGCAGTACTTC
>many|TRBV12-5|TRBJ2-7|.
CASGLETGFNEQYF
TGTGCTAGTGGTTTGGAAACAGGGTTCAACGAGCAGTACTTC
>many|TRBV10-3|TRBJ1-6|.
CATGDAEWGSPLHF
TGTGCCACGGGAGATGCTGAGTGGGGTTCACCCCTCCACTTT
>many|TRBV6-1|TRBJ1-1|.
CASSEDRRYTEAFF
TGTGCCAGCAGTGAAGACAGAAGATACACTGAAGCTTTCTTT
>many|TRBV6-1|TRBJ1-2|TRBD1
CASLGTGLFYGYTF
TGTGCCAGCTTAGGGACAGGCCTATTCTATGGCTACACCTTC
>many|TRBV20-1|TRBJ2-7|.
CSARDIWDQSSYEQYF
TGCAGTGCTAGAGATATATGGGACCAGAGCTCCTACGAGCAGTACTTC
>many|TRBV6-2/TRBV6-3|TRBJ2-7|TRBD2
CASSLGGLDLEYTYEQYF
TGTGCCAGCAGTTTAGGCGGACTAGATCTAGAATATACCTACGAGCAGTACTTC
>few|TRBV30|TRBJ1-5|.
CAWSVTGYQPQHF
TGTGCCTGGAGTGTAACAGGATATCAGCCCCAGCATTTT
>once|TRBV5-1|TRBJ2-7|TRBD1
CASSQWDSSYEQCF
TGCGCCAGCAGCCAATGGGACAGCTCCTACGAGCAGTGCTTC
>.|TRBV19|TRBJ2-7|TRBD2
CASSIAGGPGEQYF
TGTGCCAGTAGCATAGCGGGGGGGCCCGGGGAGCAGTACTTC
>many|TRBV27|TRBJ1-6|.
CASSSRTGTNSPLHF
TGTGCCAGCAGTTCCAGAACAGGGACTAATTCACCCCTCCACTTT
>.|TRBV7-2|TRBJ2-2|.
CASSLTGLGELFF
TGTGCCAGCAGCCTTACGGGGTTGGGGGAGCTGTTTTTT
>few|TRBV12-3/TRBV12-4|TRBJ2-7|.
CASSPRGEGSYEQYF
TGTGCCAGCAGTCCCCGGGGAGAAGGGAGCTACGAGCAGTACTTC
>.|TRBV7-2|TRBJ1-5|.
CASSLIEYQPQHF
TGTGCCAGCAGCTTAATTGAATATCAGCCCCAGCATTTT
>.|TRBV6-1|TRBJ2-2|.
CASRIGGGLSGGELFF
TGTGCCAGCAGGATAGGAGGGGGCTTGTCGGGCGGGGAGCTGTTTTTT